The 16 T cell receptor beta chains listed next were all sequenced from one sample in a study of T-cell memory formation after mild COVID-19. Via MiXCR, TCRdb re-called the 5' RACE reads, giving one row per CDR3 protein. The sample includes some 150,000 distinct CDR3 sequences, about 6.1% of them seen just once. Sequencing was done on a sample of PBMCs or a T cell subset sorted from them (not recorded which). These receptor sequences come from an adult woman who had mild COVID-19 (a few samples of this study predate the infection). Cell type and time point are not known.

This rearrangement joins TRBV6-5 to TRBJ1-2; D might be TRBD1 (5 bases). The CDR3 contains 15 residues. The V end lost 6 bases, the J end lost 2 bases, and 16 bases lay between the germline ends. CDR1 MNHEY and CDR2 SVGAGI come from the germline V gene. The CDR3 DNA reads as TGTGCCAGCAGGTATCCTACGGGACGGAACTATGGCTACACCTTC. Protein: CASRYPTGRNYGYTF.

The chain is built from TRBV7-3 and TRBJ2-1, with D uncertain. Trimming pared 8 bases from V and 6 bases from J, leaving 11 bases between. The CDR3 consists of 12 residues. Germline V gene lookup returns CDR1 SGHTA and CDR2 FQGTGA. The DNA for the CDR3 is TGTGCCAGCGGGAACCTAGGCAATGAGCAGTTCTTC. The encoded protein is CASGNLGNEQFF.

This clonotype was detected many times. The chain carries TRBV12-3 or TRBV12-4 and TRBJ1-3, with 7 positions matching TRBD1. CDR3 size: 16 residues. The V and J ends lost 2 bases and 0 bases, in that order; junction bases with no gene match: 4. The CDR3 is CASSLRGPSSGNTIYF. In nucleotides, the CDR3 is TGTGCCAGCAGTTTAAGGGGGCCCAGCTCTGGAAACACCATATATTTT.

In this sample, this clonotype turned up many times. CDR3 coding DNA: TGTGCCACCAGTGATCCCGGACTAGCGGGCATACTCACAGATACGCAGTATTTT. Its translation: CATSDPGLAGILTDTQYF. The V and J genes are TRBV24-1 and TRBJ2-3; 11 positions agree with TRBD2. There are 18 residues in the CDR3. CDR1 and CDR2 from the germline V gene are KGHDR and SFDVKD. V shed 3 bases and J 2 bases; nucleotides not matched to a gene: 9.

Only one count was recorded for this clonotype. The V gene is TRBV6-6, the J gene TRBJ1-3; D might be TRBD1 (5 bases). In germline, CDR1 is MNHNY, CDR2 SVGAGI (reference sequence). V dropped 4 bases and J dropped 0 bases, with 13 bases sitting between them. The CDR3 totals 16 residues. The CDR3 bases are TGTGCCAGCAGTTCCCGCAGGGTTCCCTCTGGAAACACCATATATTTT. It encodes CASSSRRVPSGNTIYF.

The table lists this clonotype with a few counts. The CDR3 DNA is TGTGCCAGCAGCCATAGCTCTGGGGCCAACGTCCTGACTTTC. Protein product: CASSHSSGANVLTF. V and J are TRBV5-4 and TRBJ2-6; D remains unclear. V lost 4 bases to trimming and J lost 0 bases, with 5 bases between them. Germline V gene data show CDR1 as SGHNT and CDR2 as YYREEE (reference sequence). CDR3 size: 14 residues. Combining the CDR3 with reference TRBV5-4 and TRBJ2-6 gives the whole variable domain ETGVTQSPTHLIKTRGQQVTLRCSSQSGHNTVSWYQQALGQGPQFIFQYYREEENGRGNFPPRFSGLQFPNYSSELNVNALELDDSALYLCASSHSSGANVLTFGAGSRLTVL.

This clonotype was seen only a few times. The CDR3 reads CASTQLGGGISYNEQFF. CDR3 nucleotide sequence: TGCGCCAGCACACAGCTTGGTGGAGGGATTTCCTACAATGAGCAGTTCTTC. The rearrangement uses TRBV5-1 and TRBJ2-1; maybe TRBD2 (6 bases). V was cut by 6 bases and J by 1 base, with 20 bases left in between. The CDR3 consists of 17 residues. Germline V gives CDR1 SGHRS, CDR2 YFSETQ.

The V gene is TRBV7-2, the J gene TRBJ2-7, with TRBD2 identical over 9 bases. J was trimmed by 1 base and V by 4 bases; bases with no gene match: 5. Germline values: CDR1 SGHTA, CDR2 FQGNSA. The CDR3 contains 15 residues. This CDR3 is CASSSRLAESYEQYF. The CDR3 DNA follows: TGTGCCAGCAGCTCAAGACTAGCGGAGTCCTACGAGCAGTACTTC.

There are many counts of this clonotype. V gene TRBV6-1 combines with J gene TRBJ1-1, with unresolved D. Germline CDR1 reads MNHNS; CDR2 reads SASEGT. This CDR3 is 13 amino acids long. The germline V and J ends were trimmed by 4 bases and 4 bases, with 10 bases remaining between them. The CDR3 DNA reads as TGTGCCAGCAGTGCTTCGTGGGTCACTGAAGCTTTCTTT. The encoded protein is CASSASWVTEAFF.

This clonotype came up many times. The CDR3 region has the DNA TGTGCCAGCAGTTATGGGGGGGCCGGGGCGACAACTAGCGAGCAGTACTTC. Translating it yields CASSYGGAGATTSEQYF. The V and J genes are TRBV6-5 and TRBJ2-7; the D gene is possibly TRBD2 (7 bases). The V gene's germline CDR1 is MNHEY and CDR2 SVGAGI. Trimming cost V 3 bases and J 6 bases, with 24 bases left between them. The CDR3 sequence is 17 residues long.

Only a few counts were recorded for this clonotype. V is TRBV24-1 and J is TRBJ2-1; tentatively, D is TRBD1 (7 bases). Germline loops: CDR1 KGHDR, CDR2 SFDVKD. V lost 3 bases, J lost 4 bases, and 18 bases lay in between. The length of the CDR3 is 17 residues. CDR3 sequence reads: CATSDHLDRAGYNEQFF. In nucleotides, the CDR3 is TGTGCCACCAGTGATCACCTCGACAGGGCGGGGTACAATGAGCAGTTCTTC.

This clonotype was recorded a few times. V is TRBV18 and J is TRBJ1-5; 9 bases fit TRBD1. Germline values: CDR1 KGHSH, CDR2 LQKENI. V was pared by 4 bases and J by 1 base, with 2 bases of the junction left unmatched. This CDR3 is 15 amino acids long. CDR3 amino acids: CASSQQGASNQPQHF. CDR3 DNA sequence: TGTGCCAGCTCACAACAGGGGGCGAGCAATCAGCCCCAGCATTTT.

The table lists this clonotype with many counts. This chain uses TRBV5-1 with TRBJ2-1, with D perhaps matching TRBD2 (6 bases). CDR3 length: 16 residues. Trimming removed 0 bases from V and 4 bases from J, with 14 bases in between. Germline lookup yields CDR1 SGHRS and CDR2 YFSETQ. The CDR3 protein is CASSLAAEGRYNEQFF. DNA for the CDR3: TGCGCCAGCAGCTTGGCCGCGGAGGGCCGGTACAATGAGCAGTTCTTC.

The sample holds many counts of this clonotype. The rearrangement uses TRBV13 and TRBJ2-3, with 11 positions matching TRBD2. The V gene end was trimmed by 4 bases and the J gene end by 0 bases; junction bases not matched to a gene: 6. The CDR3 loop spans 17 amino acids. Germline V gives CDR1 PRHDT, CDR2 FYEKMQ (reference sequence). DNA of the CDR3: TGTGCCAGCAGCTCTCCCGGACTAGCGGGTAGCACAGATACGCAGTATTTT. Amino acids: CASSSPGLAGSTDTQYF.

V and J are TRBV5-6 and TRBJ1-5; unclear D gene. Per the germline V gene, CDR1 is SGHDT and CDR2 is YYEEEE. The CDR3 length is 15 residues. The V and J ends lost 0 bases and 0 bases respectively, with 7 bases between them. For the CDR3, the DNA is TGTGCCAGCAGCTTGGAGGCCTATAGCAATCAGCCCCAGCATTTT. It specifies CASSLEAYSNQPQHF.

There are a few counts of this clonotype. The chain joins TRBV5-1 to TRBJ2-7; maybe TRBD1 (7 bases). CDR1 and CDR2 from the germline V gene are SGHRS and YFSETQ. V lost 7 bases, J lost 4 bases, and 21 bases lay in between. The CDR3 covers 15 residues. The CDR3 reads CASQITGDSNYEQYF. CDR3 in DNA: TGCGCCAGCCAGATAACGGGGGACAGTAATTACGAGCAGTACTTC.